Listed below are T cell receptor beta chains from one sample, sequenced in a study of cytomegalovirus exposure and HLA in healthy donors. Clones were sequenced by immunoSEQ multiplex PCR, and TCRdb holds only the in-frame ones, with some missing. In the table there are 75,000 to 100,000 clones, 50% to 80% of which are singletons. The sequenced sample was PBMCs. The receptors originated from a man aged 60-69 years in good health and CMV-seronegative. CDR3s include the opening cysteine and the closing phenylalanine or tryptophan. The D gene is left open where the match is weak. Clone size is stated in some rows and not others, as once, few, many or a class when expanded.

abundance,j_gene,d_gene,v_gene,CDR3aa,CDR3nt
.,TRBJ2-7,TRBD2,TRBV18,CASSPVLAASSYEQYF,TGTGCCAGCTCACCAGTACTAGCGGCCTCATCCTACGAGCAGTACTTC
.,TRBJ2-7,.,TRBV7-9,CSSSPRGGAVHEQYF,TGTTCCAGCAGCCCCCGTGGAGGGGCCGTACACGAGCAGTACTTC
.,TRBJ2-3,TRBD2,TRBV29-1,CSVLGTSGGRTDTQYF,TGCAGCGTCTTGGGGACTAGCGGGGGGAGGACAGATACGCAGTATTTT
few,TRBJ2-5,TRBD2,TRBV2,CATTGGAGYQETQYF,TGTGCCACCACTGGAGGAGCGGGGTACCAAGAGACCCAGTACTTC
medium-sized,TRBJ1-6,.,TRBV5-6,CASSFNRVRNSPLHF,TGTGCCAGCAGCTTTAACAGGGTAAGGAATTCACCCCTCCACTTT
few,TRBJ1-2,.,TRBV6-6,CASRWQNYGYTF,TGTGCCAGCAGGTGGCAGAACTATGGCTACACCTTC
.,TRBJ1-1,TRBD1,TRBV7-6,CASNLRTGSEAFF,TGTGCCAGCAACCTTAGGACAGGGTCTGAAGCTTTCTTT
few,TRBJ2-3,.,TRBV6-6,CASSSVSFTDTQYF,TGTGCCAGCAGTTCAGTCTCCTTCACAGATACGCAGTATTTT
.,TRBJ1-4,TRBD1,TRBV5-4,CASSLQGAFEKLFF,TGTGCCAGCAGCTTACAGGGGGCGTTTGAAAAACTGTTTTTT
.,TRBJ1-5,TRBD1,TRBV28,CASRRQGQKPQHF,TGTGCCAGCAGGAGACAGGGGCAAAAGCCCCAGCATTTT
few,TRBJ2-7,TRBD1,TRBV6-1,CASSKTGFSYEQYF,TGTGCCAGCAGTAAGACAGGGTTCTCCTACGAGCAGTACTTC
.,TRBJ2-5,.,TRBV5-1,CASSLAVSQGETQYF,TGCGCCAGCAGCTTGGCCGTATCACAGGGAGAGACCCAGTACTTC
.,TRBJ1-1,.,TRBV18,CASSPGDTEAFF,TGTGCCAGCTCACCCGGTGACACTGAAGCTTTCTTT
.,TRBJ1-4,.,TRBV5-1,CASSVNPWSEKLFF,TGCGCCAGCAGCGTCAACCCCTGGAGTGAAAAACTGTTTTTT
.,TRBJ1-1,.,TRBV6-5,CASSSKTEFNTEAFF,TGTGCCAGCAGTTCCAAGACAGAATTCAACACTGAAGCTTTCTTT
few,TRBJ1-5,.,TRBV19,CASSTQQGGWQPQHF,TGTGCCAGTAGTACTCAACAGGGCGGATGGCAGCCCCAGCATTTT
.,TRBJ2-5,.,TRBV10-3,CAISVLAAVGQETQYF,TGTGCCATCAGTGTACTAGCTGCGGTGGGTCAAGAGACCCAGTACTTC
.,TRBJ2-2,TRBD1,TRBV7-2,CASSLWGQGVTGELFF,TGTGCCAGCAGCTTGTGGGGTCAGGGGGTCACCGGGGAGCTGTTTTTT
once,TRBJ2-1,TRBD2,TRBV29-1,CSVRTSGRASGYEQFF,TGCAGCGTTAGGACTAGCGGGAGGGCCTCCGGGTATGAGCAGTTCTTC
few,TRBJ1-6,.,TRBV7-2,CASSPRAGDNSPLHF,TGTGCCAGCAGCCCCAGGGCGGGGGATAATTCACCCCTCCACTTT
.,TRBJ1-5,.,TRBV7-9,CSSSLEDSSQPQHF,TGTTCCAGCAGCTTGGAGGACAGTTCACAGCCCCAGCATTTT
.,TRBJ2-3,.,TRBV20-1,CSARHRDTQYF,TGCAGTGCTAGACATCGGGATACGCAGTATTTT
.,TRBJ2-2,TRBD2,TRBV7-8,CASSLGLAGSGELFF,TGTGCCAGCAGCTTAGGGCTAGCGGGGTCCGGGGAGCTGTTTTTT
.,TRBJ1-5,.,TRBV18,CASSQDRSNQPQHF,TGTGCCAGCTCCCAGGACAGATCGAATCAGCCCCAGCATTTT
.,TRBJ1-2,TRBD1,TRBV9,CASSASVAGPGGGYGYTF,TGTGCCAGCAGCGCATCCGTAGCTGGCCCAGGGGGCGGCTATGGCTACACCTTC
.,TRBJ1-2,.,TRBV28,CASSLYRGLVTNYGYTF,TGTGCCAGCAGTTTATATAGGGGTCTGGTAACAAACTATGGCTACACCTTC
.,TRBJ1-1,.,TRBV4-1,CASSPHRERYTEAFF,TGCGCCAGCAGCCCACACAGGGAGAGGTACACTGAAGCTTTCTTT
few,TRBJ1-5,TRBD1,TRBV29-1,CSVRTGGNQPQHF,TGCAGCGTTAGGACAGGGGGGAATCAGCCCCAGCATTTT
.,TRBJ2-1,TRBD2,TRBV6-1,CASSEQLASYNEQFF,TGTGCCAGCAGTGAACAACTAGCGTCCTACAATGAGCAGTTCTTC
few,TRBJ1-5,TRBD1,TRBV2,CASRDRAGQPQHF,TGTGCCAGCAGGGACAGGGCGGGGCAGCCCCAGCATTTT
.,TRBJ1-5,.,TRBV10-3,CAISAQGDNQPQHF,TGTGCCATCAGTGCTCAGGGCGACAATCAGCCCCAGCATTTT
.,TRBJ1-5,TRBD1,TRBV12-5,CASGGQAQPQHF,TGTGCTAGTGGTGGACAGGCTCAGCCCCAGCATTTT
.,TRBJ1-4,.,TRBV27,CASSPLGFSNEKLFF,TGTGCCAGCAGTCCCCTCGGGTTTTCTAATGAAAAACTGTTTTTT
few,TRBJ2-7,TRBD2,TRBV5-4,CASSRPLADSYEQYF,TGTGCCAGCAGCCGGCCTCTAGCGGACTCCTACGAGCAGTACTTC
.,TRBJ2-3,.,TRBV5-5,CASSFTMADTQYF,TGTGCCAGCAGCTTTACTATGGCAGATACGCAGTATTTT
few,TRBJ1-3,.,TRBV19,CASSNNPQGNTIYF,TGTGCCAGTAGTAACAACCCGCAGGGGAACACCATATATTTT